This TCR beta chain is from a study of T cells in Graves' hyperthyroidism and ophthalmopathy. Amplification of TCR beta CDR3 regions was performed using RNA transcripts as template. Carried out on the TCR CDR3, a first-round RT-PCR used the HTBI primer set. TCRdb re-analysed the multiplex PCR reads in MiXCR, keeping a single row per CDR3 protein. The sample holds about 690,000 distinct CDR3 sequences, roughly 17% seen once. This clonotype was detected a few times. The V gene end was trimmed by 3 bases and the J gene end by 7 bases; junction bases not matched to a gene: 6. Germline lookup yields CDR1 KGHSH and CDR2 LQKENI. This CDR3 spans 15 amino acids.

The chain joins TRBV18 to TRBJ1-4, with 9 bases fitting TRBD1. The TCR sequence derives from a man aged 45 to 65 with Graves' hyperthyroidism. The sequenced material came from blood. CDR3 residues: CASSPLQGASEKLFF. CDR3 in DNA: TGTGCCAGCTCACCCCTACAGGGGGCGAGTGAAAAACTGTTTTTT.